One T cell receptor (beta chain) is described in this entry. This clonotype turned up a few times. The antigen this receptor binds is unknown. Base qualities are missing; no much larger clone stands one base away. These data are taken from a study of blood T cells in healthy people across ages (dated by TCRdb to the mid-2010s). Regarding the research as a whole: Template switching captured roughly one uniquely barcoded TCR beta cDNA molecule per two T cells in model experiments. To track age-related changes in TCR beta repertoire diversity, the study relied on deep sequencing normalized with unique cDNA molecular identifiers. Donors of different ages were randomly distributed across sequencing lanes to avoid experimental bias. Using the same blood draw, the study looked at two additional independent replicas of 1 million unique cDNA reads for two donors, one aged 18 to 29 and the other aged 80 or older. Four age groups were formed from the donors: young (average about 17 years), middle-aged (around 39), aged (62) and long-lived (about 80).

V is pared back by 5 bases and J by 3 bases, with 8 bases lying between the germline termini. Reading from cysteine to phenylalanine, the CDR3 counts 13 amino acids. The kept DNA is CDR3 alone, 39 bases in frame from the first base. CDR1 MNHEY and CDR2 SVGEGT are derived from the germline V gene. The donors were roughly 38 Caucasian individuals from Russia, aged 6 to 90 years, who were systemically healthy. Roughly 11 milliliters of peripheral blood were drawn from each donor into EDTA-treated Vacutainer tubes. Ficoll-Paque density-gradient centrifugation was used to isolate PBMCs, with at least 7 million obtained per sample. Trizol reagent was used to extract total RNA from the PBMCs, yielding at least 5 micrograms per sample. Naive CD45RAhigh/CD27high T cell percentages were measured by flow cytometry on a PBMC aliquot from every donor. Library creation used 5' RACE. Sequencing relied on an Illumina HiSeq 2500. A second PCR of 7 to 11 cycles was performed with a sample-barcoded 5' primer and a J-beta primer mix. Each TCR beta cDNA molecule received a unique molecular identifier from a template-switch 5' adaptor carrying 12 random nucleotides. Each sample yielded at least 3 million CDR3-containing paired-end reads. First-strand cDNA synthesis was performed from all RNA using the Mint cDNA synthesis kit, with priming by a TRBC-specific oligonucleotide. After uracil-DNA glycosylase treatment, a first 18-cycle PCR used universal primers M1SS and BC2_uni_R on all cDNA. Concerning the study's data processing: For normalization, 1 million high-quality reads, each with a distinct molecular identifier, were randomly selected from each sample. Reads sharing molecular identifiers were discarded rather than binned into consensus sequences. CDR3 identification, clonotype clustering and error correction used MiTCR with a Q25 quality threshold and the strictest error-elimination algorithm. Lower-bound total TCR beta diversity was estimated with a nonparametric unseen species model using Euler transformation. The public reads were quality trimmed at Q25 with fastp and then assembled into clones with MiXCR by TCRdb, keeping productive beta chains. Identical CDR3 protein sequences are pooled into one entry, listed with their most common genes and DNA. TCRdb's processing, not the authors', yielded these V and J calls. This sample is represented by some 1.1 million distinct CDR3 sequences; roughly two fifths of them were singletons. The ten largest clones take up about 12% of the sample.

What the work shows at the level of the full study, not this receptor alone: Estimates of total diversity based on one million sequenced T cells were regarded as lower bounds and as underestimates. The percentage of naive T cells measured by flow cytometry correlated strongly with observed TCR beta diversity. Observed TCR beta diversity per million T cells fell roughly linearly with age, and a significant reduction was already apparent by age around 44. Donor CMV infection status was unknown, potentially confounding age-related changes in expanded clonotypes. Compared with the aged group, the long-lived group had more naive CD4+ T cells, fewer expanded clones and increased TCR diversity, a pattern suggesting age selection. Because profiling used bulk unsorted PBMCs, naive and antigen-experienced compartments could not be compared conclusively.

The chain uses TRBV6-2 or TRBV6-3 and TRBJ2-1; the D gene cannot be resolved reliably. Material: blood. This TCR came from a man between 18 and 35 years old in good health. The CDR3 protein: CASSAPLYNEQFF. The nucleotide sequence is TGTGCCAGCAGTGCGCCCCTCTACAATGAGCAGTTCTTC.